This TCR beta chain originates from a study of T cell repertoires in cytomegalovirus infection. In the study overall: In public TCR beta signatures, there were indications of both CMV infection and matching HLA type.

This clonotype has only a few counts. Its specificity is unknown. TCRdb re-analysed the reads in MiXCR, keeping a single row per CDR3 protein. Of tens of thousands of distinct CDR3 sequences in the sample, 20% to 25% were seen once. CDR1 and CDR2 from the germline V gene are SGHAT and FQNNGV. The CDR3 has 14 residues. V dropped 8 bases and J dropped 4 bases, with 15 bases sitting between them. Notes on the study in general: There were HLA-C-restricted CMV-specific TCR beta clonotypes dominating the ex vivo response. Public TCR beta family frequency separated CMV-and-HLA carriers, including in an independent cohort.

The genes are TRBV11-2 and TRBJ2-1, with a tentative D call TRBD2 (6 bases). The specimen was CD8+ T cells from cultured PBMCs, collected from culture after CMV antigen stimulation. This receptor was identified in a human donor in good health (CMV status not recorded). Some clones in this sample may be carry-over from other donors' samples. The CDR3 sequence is CASRPTGVYNEQFF. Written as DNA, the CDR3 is TGTGCCAGCCGCCCCACGGGGGTATACAATGAGCAGTTCTTC.